The 10 T cell receptor beta chains presented below share a single source sample, sequenced in a study of OX40 agonist ivuxolimab in advanced cancers. The data were produced by immunoSEQ multiplex PCR, yet TCRdb's version contains in-frame clones alone and is incomplete. The sample shows approximately 91,000 clones, more than 70% of them seen only once. The sample was CD4+ or CD8+ T cells sorted from blood, taken in a trial of the OX40 agonist ivuxolimab. These receptor sequences come from an adult with an advanced solid tumor such as melanoma, head and neck, liver or kidney cancer.

In its sample, this clone was seen a few times. This rearrangement joins TRBV5-4 to TRBJ2-2; tentatively, D is TRBD2 (6 bases). V lost 10 bases to trimming and J lost 4 bases, with 17 bases between them. Looked up from germline, CDR1 is SGHNT and CDR2 is YYREEE (reference sequence). The CDR3 runs to 14 residues. In DNA form, the CDR3 reads TGTGCCGGTGGAGGGAAGTTGGTCACCGGGGAGCTGTTTTTT. Its translation is CAGGGKLVTGELFF. The full variable domain, rest sourced from reference TRBV5-4 and TRBJ2-2, is ETGVTQSPTHLIKTRGQQVTLRCSSQSGHNTVSWYQQALGQGPQFIFQYYREEENGRGNFPPRFSGLQFPNYSSELNVNALELDDSALYLCAGGGKLVTGELFFGEGSRLTVL.

The chain uses TRBV10-1 and TRBJ2-5; D gene uncertain. The CDR3 has 14 amino acids. With 3 bases removed from V and 1 base from J, the gap between germline ends came to 9 bases. Looked up from germline, CDR1 is WNHNN and CDR2 is SYGVQD (reference sequence). Here the CDR3 reads CASSDSPSQETQYF. The CDR3 DNA follows: TGCGCCAGCAGTGACAGCCCTTCCCAAGAGACCCAGTACTTC.

The V call is TRBV5-1, the J call TRBJ1-3; 9 bases match TRBD1. Germline-derived CDR1 and CDR2 are SGHRS and YFSETQ. This CDR3 is 16 amino acids long. The J segment lost 4 bases and the V segment lost 1 base, leaving 6 bases of the junction unmatched. Here the CDR3 reads CASSLTTGGAGNTIYF. The CDR3 DNA reads as TGCGCCAGCAGCTTGACCACAGGGGGCGCCGGAAACACCATATATTTT.

The chain has TRBV19 and TRBJ1-4, with D unclear. The CDR3 is 16 residues long. Trimming shortened V by 8 bases and J by 0 bases, and 16 bases separated the two germline ends. Germline loops: CDR1 LNHDA, CDR2 SQIVND (reference sequence). The CDR3 sequence is CASLDRSGSTNEKLFF. The DNA for the CDR3 is TGTGCCAGTTTGGATCGTTCGGGTTCAACTAATGAAAAACTGTTTTTT.

This chain joins TRBV30 and TRBJ1-2, with D unresolved. The V and J ends lost 0 bases and 4 bases respectively, with 3 bases between them. The CDR3 sequence is 11 residues long. Germline V gives CDR1 GTSNPN, CDR2 SVGIG (reference sequence). The CDR3 loop reads CAWSVLYGYTF. For the CDR3, the DNA is TGTGCCTGGAGTGTACTCTATGGCTACACCTTC. The full variable domain, its missing parts supplied by reference TRBV30 and TRBJ1-2, is SQTIHQWPATLVQPVGSPLSLECTVEGTSNPNLYWYRQAAGRGLQLLFYSVGIGQISSEVPQNLSASRPQDRQFILSSKKLLLSDSGFYLCAWSVLYGYTFGSGTRLTVV.

This clone was observed a single time. This sequence joins TRBV4-1 and TRBJ2-1; D unclear. This CDR3 comprises 15 residues. The germline gives CDR1 MGHRA, CDR2 YSYEKL. V dropped 0 bases and J dropped 10 bases, with 16 bases sitting between them. The CDR3 DNA reads as TGCGCCAGCAGCCAAGATCTGGTGTTAAACCGAGAGCAGTTCTTC. This gives the protein CASSQDLVLNREQFF.

This chain joins TRBV29-1 and TRBJ1-1; TRBD1 is a possible D gene (6 bases). Trimming took off 3 bases at V and 0 bases at J, with 11 bases between the two ends. The V gene's germline CDR1 is SQVTM and CDR2 ANQGSEA. CDR3 length: 14 amino acids. For the CDR3, the DNA is TGCAGCGTTGACGAGGACAGATTGAACACTGAAGCTTTCTTT. Translating gives CSVDEDRLNTEAFF.

The chain is built from TRBV28 and TRBJ2-3; unclear D gene. This CDR3 region has 15 residues. Trimming cost V 5 bases and J 1 base, with 13 bases left between them. From germline, CDR1 is MDHEN and CDR2 SYDVKM. CDR3 bases: TGTGCCAGCAGTCCCCGGACCACCGGCACAGATACGCAGTATTTT. Translated, it gives CASSPRTTGTDTQYF.

CDR3 in amino acids: CARFGREGTQYF. The CDR3 DNA reads TGTGCCAGGTTTGGTCGGGAGGGTACGCAGTATTTT. This chain links TRBV9 with TRBJ2-3; 8 bases are a match to TRBD2. With V trimmed by 8 bases and J by 8 bases, 7 bases remained unmatched. The CDR3 sequence is 12 residues long. Per germline, CDR1 SGDLS and CDR2 YYNGEE.

The chain uses TRBV15 and TRBJ1-5; the D gene is possibly TRBD1 (6 bases). This CDR3 has 15 amino acids. Trimming took 1 base from V and 6 from J, leaving 13 bases between them. Looked up from germline, CDR1 is LNHNV and CDR2 is YYDKDF (reference sequence). Here the CDR3 reads CATSRGAGEVQPQHF. The CDR3 nucleotides are TGTGCCACCAGCAGAGGGGCAGGGGAGGTTCAGCCCCAGCATTTT. The full variable domain, its missing parts supplied by reference TRBV15 and TRBJ1-5, is DAMVIQNPRYQVTQFGKPVTLSCSQTLNHNVMYWYQQKSSQAPKLLFHYYDKDFNNEADTPDNFQSRRPNTSFCFLDIRSPGLGDTAMYLCATSRGAGEVQPQHFGDGTRLSIL.